One sample yielded the 32 T cell receptor beta chains listed below, sequenced in a study of T cell responses to AZD1222 COVID-19 vaccine (dated by TCRdb to 2020 to 2022). The method behind the library was the immunoSEQ multiplex PCR assay. The immuneACCESS repertoire file appears here via TCRdb, limited to in-frame rearrangements. These files lack a portion of the clones; in checked studies, under half of the deficit traces to unresolved V genes, and the cause of the others is not known. For this sample there are tens of thousands of clones; approximately 91% appear just once. The ten most abundant clones make up 6.9% of the sample. Interpreted using the paper, the time point label stands for: about 28 days (+/-7) after the second vaccine dose. The sequencing used peripheral blood, collected 28 days after the second AZD1222 dose. The receptor set was obtained from an adult who received the AZD1222 COVID-19 vaccine.

The sample holds one count of this clone. CDR3 loop: CASSLSAGNNYGYTF. DNA for the CDR3: TGTGCCAGCAGTCTATCGGCAGGGAATAACTATGGCTACACCTTC. V and J are TRBV2 and TRBJ1-2; perhaps TRBD1 as D (5 bases). This CDR3 is built from 15 residues. V was pared by 5 bases and J by 1 base, with 14 bases between. Germline V gives CDR1 SNHLY, CDR2 FYNNEI.

The rearrangement links TRBV6-2 or TRBV6-3 to TRBJ1-5; D may be TRBD1 (5 bases). Per the germline V gene, CDR1 is MNHEY and CDR2 is SVGEGT. The V and J ends lost 6 bases and 3 bases respectively, with 12 bases between them. CDR3 size: 14 residues. The CDR3 DNA sequence: TGTGCCAGCAGCGCTATAGGGGACAATCAGCCCCAGCATTTT. Translated, it gives CASSAIGDNQPQHF.

J is TRBJ2-5 and V is TRBV18; TRBD1 matches 7 bases. The J segment lost 5 bases and the V segment lost 2 bases, leaving 11 bases of the junction unmatched. The CDR3 covers 16 residues. From germline, CDR1 is KGHSH and CDR2 LQKENI. CDR3 in amino acids: CASSPYGQGVYETQYF. The DNA for the CDR3 is TGTGCCAGCTCACCATATGGGCAGGGGGTGTACGAGACCCAGTACTTC. Supplemented by reference TRBV18 and TRBJ2-5, the full variable domain reads NAGVMQNPRHLVRRRGQEARLRCSPMKGHSHVYWYRQLPEEGLKFMVYLQKENIIDESGMPKERFSAEFPKEGPSILRIQQVVRGDSAAYFCASSPYGQGVYETQYFGPGTRLLVL.

Written as DNA, the CDR3 is TGTGCCAGCAGTTTCGGAGCTGAAGCTTTCTTT. This encodes CASSFGAEAFF. This chain links TRBV6-5 with TRBJ1-1; D uncertain. The germline V gene has CDR1 MNHEY and CDR2 SVGAGI. The CDR3 sequence is 11 residues long. V lost 4 bases and J 6 bases, leaving 6 bases between the germline ends.

This chain uses TRBV4-3 with TRBJ2-1; 7 bases line up with TRBD2. The germline V gene encodes CDR1 LGHNA and CDR2 YSLEER. V trimming: 3 bases; J trimming: 5 bases; junction bases outside the gene matches: 7. This CDR3 is 15 amino acids long. The CDR3 loop reads CASSHGLAEDNEQFF. The CDR3 bases are TGCGCCAGCAGCCACGGGCTAGCGGAGGACAATGAGCAGTTCTTC.

This clone has only one observation. V gene TRBV7-8 combines with J gene TRBJ1-5, with D perhaps matching TRBD1 (5 bases). The CDR3 covers 16 residues. Between the trimmed V and J ends, which lost 1 base and 0 bases, there was a span of 10 bases. The germline CDR1 and CDR2 sequences are SGHVS and FQNEAQ. The CDR3 DNA follows: TGTGCCAGCAGCTTAGTCTGGGGCGATAGCAATCAGCCCCAGCATTTT. It codes for CASSLVWGDSNQPQHF.

The chain recombines TRBV23-1 with TRBJ1-2, with 7 bases aligning to TRBD1. TRBV23-1 belongs to the ORF category, with a function that is uncertain. Trimming cost V 4 bases and J 5 bases; bases outside gene matches: 7. The CDR3 loop spans 14 amino acids. The CDR3 DNA is TGCGCCAGCAGTCGGGACAGAACCTCTTATGGCTACACCTTC. Its protein product is CASSRDRTSYGYTF.

The chain has TRBV2 and TRBJ2-7; 13 bases agree with TRBD2. The CDR3 is 14 residues long. J was trimmed by 3 bases and V by 5 bases; bases with no gene match: 1. The germline V gene encodes CDR1 SNHLY and CDR2 FYNNEI. The CDR3 bases are TGTGCCAGCAGTAGGACTAGCGGGAGCTACGAGCAGTACTTC. This sequence encodes CASSRTSGSYEQYF.

The DNA of the CDR3 is TGTGCCAGCCACCGACAGGGTAAAGATACGCAGTATTTT. It encodes CASHRQGKDTQYF. The rearrangement links TRBV27 to TRBJ2-3; 7 bases agree with TRBD1. The V and J ends lost 8 bases and 5 bases, in that order; junction bases with no gene match: 7. The CDR3 runs 13 residues. CDR1 and CDR2 (germline): MNHEY, SMNVEV (reference sequence).

The chain carries TRBV3-1 (or the pseudogene TRBV3-2) and TRBJ2-7, with TRBD1 identical over 7 bases. Germline CDR1 LGHDT, CDR2 YNNKEL (reference sequence). This CDR3 is built from 14 residues. V lost 4 bases, J lost 2 bases, and 5 bases stayed unmatched. The DNA for the CDR3 is TGTGCCAGCAGCCTCGGGACAGAAGCCTACGAGCAGTACTTC. The encoded protein is CASSLGTEAYEQYF.

The V call is TRBV3-1 (or the pseudogene TRBV3-2), the J call TRBJ2-1; a weak D match, TRBD1 (8 bases). The CDR3 is made up of 16 amino acids. Germline values: CDR1 LGHDT, CDR2 YNNKEL (reference sequence). With 4 bases removed from V and 6 bases from J, the gap between germline ends came to 19 bases. Here the CDR3 reads CASSLLRTGGGNEQFF. The CDR3 DNA reads as TGTGCCAGCAGCCTACTTCGCACAGGGGGGGGCAATGAGCAGTTCTTC.

The chain has TRBV7-8 and TRBJ1-3; D not resolved. Trimming left V 3 bases short and J 4 bases short, with 16 bases between. CDR1 and CDR2 (germline): SGHVS, FQNEAQ. The CDR3 sequence is 16 residues long. The CDR3 DNA follows: TGTGCCAGCAGCTTTAACTACCTTGACCCCGGAAACACCATATATTTT. It encodes CASSFNYLDPGNTIYF.

V and J are TRBV7-3 and TRBJ2-1, with TRBD2 identical over 9 bases. V was clipped by 2 bases and J by 9 bases; unmatched bases: 5. The CDR3 spans 14 residues. The germline V gene encodes CDR1 SGHTA and CDR2 FQGTGA. This CDR3 is CASSLASGTGEQFF. In DNA form, the CDR3 reads TGTGCCAGCAGCTTAGCTAGCGGGACTGGTGAGCAGTTCTTC.

This clone came up a few times. The V call is TRBV4-3, the J call TRBJ1-2, with TRBD1 matching over 7 bases. The germline CDR1 and CDR2 sequences are LGHNA and YSLEER. V was clipped by 1 base and J by 4 bases; unmatched bases: 9. The CDR3 runs 16 residues. This CDR3 is CASSQGILQGTYGYTF. The CDR3, as DNA: TGCGCCAGCAGCCAAGGGATCTTACAGGGGACCTATGGCTACACCTTC.

The chain employs TRBV6-5 and TRBJ1-1, with 10 bases matching TRBD1. The CDR3 loop spans 14 amino acids. CDR1 and CDR2 from the germline V gene are MNHEY and SVGAGI. The junction had 6 bases not matched to a gene; V was cut back by 6 bases and J by 5 bases. The CDR3 region is CASRPDRGLTEAFF. The CDR3 DNA reads TGTGCCAGCAGGCCTGACAGGGGGCTTACTGAAGCTTTCTTT.

The chain has TRBV5-5 and TRBJ2-7; 11 bases map to TRBD2. After removal of 5 bases from V and 2 bases from J, the junction contained 0 bases not matched to a gene. The CDR3 is made up of 13 amino acids. Germline CDR1 reads SGHKS; CDR2 reads YYEKEE (reference sequence). Written as DNA, the CDR3 is TGTGCCAGCAGACTAGCGGGAGCCTACGAGCAGTACTTC. This encodes CASRLAGAYEQYF.

The chain couples TRBV18 to TRBJ2-7, with a possible D match to TRBD2 (5 bases). Germline CDR1 KGHSH, CDR2 LQKENI. Trimming left V 0 bases short and J 3 bases short, with 9 bases between. The CDR3 covers 14 residues. CDR3 in DNA: TGTGCCAGCTCACCACCCCCCGGGAACTACGAGCAGTACTTC. Its protein is CASSPPPGNYEQYF.

The chain uses TRBV6-5 and TRBJ1-1, with 7 bases lining up with TRBD1. The germline gives CDR1 MNHEY, CDR2 SVGAGI. J lost 1 base, V lost 6 bases, and 8 bases had no gene match. CDR3 length: 15 amino acids. CDR3 residues: CASSSPGTANTEAFF. DNA for the CDR3: TGTGCCAGCAGCTCTCCCGGGACAGCGAACACTGAAGCTTTCTTT.

A single count supports this clone. V and J are TRBV19 and TRBJ1-5; D not certain. The CDR3 is made up of 13 amino acids. Germline CDR1 and CDR2: LNHDA and SQIVND (reference sequence). V lost 7 bases, J lost 7 bases, and 14 bases lay in between. The CDR3 sequence: CASIDRVGQPQHF. In DNA, the CDR3 is TGTGCCAGTATCGATCGGGTCGGGCAGCCCCAGCATTTT.

The genes are TRBV19 and TRBJ1-2; D is unclear. The CDR3 is 13 amino acids. The V gene lost 3 bases and the J gene lost 1 base, with 6 bases spanning the gap. Germline assignment: CDR1 LNHDA and CDR2 SQIVND (reference sequence). For the CDR3, the DNA is TGTGCCAGTAGTATGGTTGGTAACTATGGCTACACCTTC. It translates to CASSMVGNYGYTF.

The chain carries TRBV2 and TRBJ2-7; D tentatively reads TRBD1 or TRBD2 (7 bases each). V lost 2 bases and J lost 3, with 11 bases in between. This CDR3 has 14 amino acids. CDR1 and CDR2 (germline): SNHLY, FYNNEI. DNA for the CDR3: TGTGCCAGCAGTGAACAGGGGGACTACTACGAGCAGTACTTC. This codes for CASSEQGDYYEQYF.

The V call is TRBV5-1, the J call TRBJ2-7; 9 bases agree with TRBD2. V shed 3 bases, J shed 6 bases, and the junction held 10 bases outside the gene matches. Germline lookup yields CDR1 SGHRS and CDR2 YFSETQ. This CDR3 contains 15 residues. CDR3 in amino acids: CASSSFAGGPGEQYF. CDR3 nucleotide sequence: TGCGCCAGCAGCTCTTTTGCGGGAGGGCCCGGCGAGCAGTACTTC.

V is TRBV10-3 and J is TRBJ1-1; D call uncertain. The CDR3 totals 13 residues. Trimming cost V 6 bases and J 2 bases, with 10 bases left between them. Germline-derived CDR1 and CDR2 are ENHRY and SYGVKD. CDR3 DNA: TGTGCCATCAGCGCTGCACCCAACACTGAAGCTTTCTTT. It encodes CAISAAPNTEAFF.

V is TRBV5-6 and J is TRBJ2-7; 9 nucleotides agree with TRBD1. The CDR3 covers 16 residues. V shed 4 bases and J 5 bases; nucleotides not matched to a gene: 13. The V gene's germline CDR1 is SGHDT and CDR2 YYEEEE. Here the CDR3 reads CASSQETGGLGHEQYF. Written as DNA, the CDR3 is TGTGCCAGCAGCCAAGAAACAGGGGGCCTCGGCCACGAGCAGTACTTC.

The rearrangement links TRBV28 to TRBJ2-1, with D possibly TRBD2 on 6 matching bases. Germline V CDR1 and CDR2: MDHEN, SYDVKM. The germline V and J ends were trimmed by 5 bases and 8 bases, with 13 bases remaining between them. The CDR3 covers 13 residues. The CDR3 bases are TGTGCCAGCAGTCCGGGGGACTTCGATGAGCAGTTCTTC. Translation gives CASSPGDFDEQFF. Looking up the rest from reference TRBV28 and TRBJ2-1 gives the full variable domain: DVKVTQSSRYLVKRTGEKVFLECVQDMDHENMFWYRQDPGLGLRLIYFSYDVKMKEKGDIPEGYSVSREKKERFSLILESASTNQTSMYLCASSPGDFDEQFFGPGTRLTVL.

The chain couples TRBV30 to TRBJ1-3; D remains ambiguous. V lost 1 base and J lost 1, with 11 bases in between. This CDR3 has 15 residues. Germline loops: CDR1 GTSNPN, CDR2 SVGIG (reference sequence). For the CDR3, the DNA is TGTGCCTGGAGTGGTCTCTCCCTATCTGGAAACACCATATATTTT. It specifies CAWSGLSLSGNTIYF.

The chain couples TRBV13 to TRBJ2-7, with 10 nucleotides matching TRBD2. Germline assignment: CDR1 PRHDT and CDR2 FYEKMQ (reference sequence). J gave up 3 bases and V 1 base, and 3 bases lay outside the gene matches. CDR3 size: 15 residues. CDR3 protein: CASSLVGTSVYEQYF. CDR3 in DNA: TGTGCCAGCAGCTTAGTTGGGACTAGCGTCTACGAGCAGTACTTC.

The rearrangement joins TRBV7-2 to TRBJ2-3, with 8 bases identical to TRBD1. Germline lookup yields CDR1 SGHTA and CDR2 FQGNSA. This CDR3 comprises 16 residues. V dropped 1 base and J dropped 2; count of bases not matched to a gene: 5. CDR3 DNA sequence: TGTGCCAGCAGCTTAGGGGGACAGGACTTCACAGATACGCAGTATTTT. Translation gives CASSLGGQDFTDTQYF.

The V and J genes are TRBV5-1 and TRBJ2-7; weak D call: TRBD1 (6 bases). Germline values: CDR1 SGHRS, CDR2 YFSETQ. This CDR3 is built from 15 residues. Trimming cost V 1 base and J 0 bases, with 11 bases left between them. As DNA, the CDR3 is TGCGCCAGCAGCTTGCAGGGGACGAGCTCCTACGAGCAGTACTTC. It encodes CASSLQGTSSYEQYF.

The J gene is TRBJ1-1, the V gene TRBV28; 8 bases are a match to TRBD1. The CDR3 contains 13 residues. Germline values: CDR1 MDHEN, CDR2 SYDVKM. V shed 7 bases and J 5 bases; nucleotides not matched to a gene: 6. The DNA for the CDR3 is TGTGCCAGCACCCTGACAGGGGTAACTGAAGCTTTCTTT. Translated, it gives CASTLTGVTEAFF.

This rearrangement joins TRBV6-5 to TRBJ2-7; 9 bases agree with TRBD2. The CDR3 has 14 amino acids. Unmatched junction bases numbered 12, after V lost 8 bases and J lost 7 bases. CDR1 is MNHEY, CDR2 SVGAGI, per germline. CDR3 in DNA: TGTGCCAGCTCTCCAGGTAGCGGGAGACGGGAGCAGTACTTC. Its protein is CASSPGSGRREQYF.

The V call is TRBV7-8, the J call TRBJ2-2; 8 positions match TRBD2. The CDR3 runs to 16 residues. Germline V CDR1 and CDR2: SGHVS, FQNEAQ. The V and J ends lost 5 bases and 5 bases, in that order; junction bases with no gene match: 10. The CDR3 region has the DNA TGTGCCAGCAGCCCACTAGCGGACAGAACGACCGGGGAGCTGTTTTTT. This translates into CASSPLADRTTGELFF.